This T cell receptor (beta chain) was profiled in a study of shared clonotypes between healthy human individuals. Data came from immunoSEQ multiplex PCR; TCRdb stores just in-frame clones and leaves some out. The sample lists about 2.1 million clones, roughly 91% occurring once. CD45RO-negative, CCR7-selected cells formed the naive CD8 fraction, which excluded terminally differentiated effector memory CD45RA+ cells. Donors were healthy HIV-negative adults without recent acute infections or vaccinations. As regards this clone: Antigen specificity is unknown.

Findings of the study overall: Sampling covered nothing but blood. Tissue TCR repertoires likely differ from those found in blood.

Input material: naive CD8+ T cells from PBMCs. This TCR came from a young man in good health. Some clones in this sample may be carry-over from other donors' samples.

The DNA for the CDR3 is TGTGCCAGCAGTTTACTGCGGGTCAGCACAGATACGCAGTATTTT. Translated: CASSLLRVSTDTQYF. The chain couples TRBV28 to TRBJ2-3; a weak D match, TRBD2 (5 bases). Germline V gene sequence: CDR1 MDHEN, CDR2 SYDVKM. The CDR3 contains 15 residues. Deletions cut 2 bases from V and 0 bases from J, with 9 bases between.